Listed below are T cell receptor beta chains from one sample, sequenced in a study. TCRdb re-derived calls from the 5' RACE reads in MiXCR, one entry per CDR3 protein. The repertoire consists of about 57,000 distinct CDR3 sequences, with less than 30% occurring once and the leading ten covering around 2%. Material for sequencing was tumor-infiltrating Tregs sorted from the breast tumor. These receptors all come from a female donor with breast cancer. Both conserved end residues are part of each CDR3. The D gene is left open where the match is weak. Clone size is stated in some rows and not others, as once, few, many or a class when expanded.

DNA	CDR3	V	D	J	size
TGTGCCAGCAGTCCTAGGGACAGATCCGAGCAGTACTTC	CASSPRDRSEQYF	TRBV6-2/TRBV6-3	TRBD1	TRBJ2-7	many
TGCGCCGGCAGCTTGGGGGCAACCACCTACGAGCAGTACTTC	CAGSLGATTYEQYF	TRBV5-1	NA	TRBJ2-7	NA
TGTGCCAGCAGCCAGGACTTAGCGGGCCTAAGCTACTTC	CASSQDLAGLSYF	TRBV4-2	TRBD2	TRBJ2-4	many
TGTGCCAGCGCCAAGGTCGGAAACACCATATATTTT	CASAKVGNTIYF	TRBV2	NA	TRBJ1-3	many
TGTGCCAGCAGTCCTGAGGGAGATACGCAGTATTTT	CASSPEGDTQYF	TRBV3-1	NA	TRBJ2-3	NA
TGTGCCAGCAGCTTAGCGCCCGGGACTGAAGCTTTCTTT	CASSLAPGTEAFF	TRBV7-2	NA	TRBJ1-1	NA
TGTGCCAGCAGCTTAAGCTTGGGGGAATTCTGGTATGGCTACACCTTC	CASSLSLGEFWYGYTF	TRBV7-2	NA	TRBJ1-2	NA
TGTGCCAGCATCGGGACAAGGAATTCACCCCTCCACTTT	CASIGTRNSPLHF	TRBV7-9	NA	TRBJ1-6	many
TGTGCCAGCAGCTCCTGGACAGGGAGGATGAACACTGAAGCTTTCTTT	CASSSWTGRMNTEAFF	TRBV7-8	TRBD1	TRBJ1-1	many
TGTGCCAACAGCGGTGGTGAAGGTTTCGGGCTAGCGAGAGACAATGAGCAGTTCTTC	CANSGGEGFGLARDNEQFF	TRBV7-9	NA	TRBJ2-1	NA
TGTGCCACCAGCAGAGATGGGGGCAGCGGTTCTGGGGCCAACGTCCTGACTTTC	CATSRDGGSGSGANVLTF	TRBV15	NA	TRBJ2-6	NA
TGCAGTGCTAATGGTCAGAACCAAGAGACCCAGTACTTC	CSANGQNQETQYF	TRBV20-1	NA	TRBJ2-5	NA
TGTGCCACCAGCAGTCCAAACAGGGGGCCCTACGAGCAGTACTTC	CATSSPNRGPYEQYF	TRBV15	TRBD1	TRBJ2-7	NA
TGCGCCAGCAGCACAGGGACTAGCGGGAAACTTTACGAGCAGTACTTC	CASSTGTSGKLYEQYF	TRBV5-1	TRBD2	TRBJ2-7	few
TGTGCCAGCAGTCAGATAGCGGGGGGGCCAGATACGCAGTATTTT	CASSQIAGGPDTQYF	TRBV3-1	TRBD2	TRBJ2-3	few
TGTGCCAGCAGTATTGTTGACAGGGGTACCGGGGAGCTGTTTTTT	CASSIVDRGTGELFF	TRBV6-1	TRBD1	TRBJ2-2	few